A single sample gave rise to the 15 T cell receptor beta chains below, sequenced in a study of response to subunit inactivated influenza vaccine. TCRdb passed the RT-PCR reads through MiXCR, listing each CDR3 protein once. The sample lists about 170,000 distinct CDR3 sequences; around a tenth were seen once. This specimen consisted of CD8+ T cells sorted from PBMCs, obtained approximately 25 months after vaccination. The receptors come from a man aged 50-75 years who received an inactivated influenza vaccine.

This clonotype has at least ten counts. The chain joins TRBV29-1 to TRBJ2-2, with D unresolved. CDR1 is SQVTM and CDR2 is ANQGSEA in the germline V gene. Trimming removed 7 bases at V and 2 bases at J, with 14 bases between. The CDR3 is 14 amino acids. DNA for the CDR3: TGCAGCGCGATTAAAGACTTAAACACCGGGGAGCTGTTTTTT. Translating gives CSAIKDLNTGELFF.

This clonotype was found a few times. The chain couples TRBV4-3 to TRBJ1-4; D not certain. V dropped 2 bases and J dropped 8 bases, with 15 bases sitting between them. The CDR3 loop spans 15 amino acids. The germline V gene has CDR1 LGHNA and CDR2 YSLEER. The CDR3 coding sequence is TGCGCCAGCAGCCAAAATGACGGGTCGTCAGAAAAACTGTTTTTT. Its translation: CASSQNDGSSEKLFF.

This chain connects TRBV29-1 to TRBJ1-3, with 9 bases that match TRBD1. The CDR3 length is 13 residues. V lost 5 bases to trimming and J lost 2 bases; unmatched junction nucleotides: 1. Germline V gives CDR1 SQVTM, CDR2 ANQGSEA. For the CDR3, the DNA is TGCAGCGTTTGGACAGGGGCTGGAAACACCATATATTTT. This codes for CSVWTGAGNTIYF.

This clonotype showed up just a few times. The chain employs TRBV11-3 and TRBJ2-2; 9 nucleotides align to TRBD2. The CDR3 is 18 amino acids. Trimming took 2 bases from V and 2 from J; bases not matched to a gene: 9. Per the germline V gene, CDR1 is SGHNT and CDR2 is YENEEA. In nucleotides, the CDR3 is TGTGCCAGCAGCTTACCCACCGGACTAGCGATTAACACCGGGGAGCTGTTTTTT. This encodes CASSLPTGLAINTGELFF.

This clonotype has at least ten counts. This rearrangement joins TRBV6-1 to TRBJ1-2; D not resolved. Germline assignment: CDR1 MNHNS and CDR2 SASEGT. CDR3 length: 15 residues. The ends were cut back, 6 bases at V and 6 bases at J, with 20 bases in the middle. The CDR3 sequence is CASSLTLTGADGYTF. For the CDR3, the DNA is TGTGCCAGCAGCCTAACCCTCACGGGAGCAGATGGCTACACCTTC.

V and J are TRBV4-2 and TRBJ2-1; D is unresolved. V gave up 4 bases and J gave up 0 bases, with 16 bases separating them. Germline V gene sequence: CDR1 LGHNA, CDR2 YNFKEQ. CDR3 length: 17 residues. For the CDR3, the DNA is TGTGCCAGCAGCCTCAGGCAGATGGCGAGCTCCTACAATGAGCAGTTCTTC. This gives the protein CASSLRQMASSYNEQFF.

This clonotype was recorded at least ten times. The chain uses TRBV27 and TRBJ2-2, with D possibly matching TRBD1 (6 bases). The CDR3 totals 17 residues. CDR1 and CDR2 from the germline V gene are MNHEY and SMNVEV (reference sequence). V was trimmed by 3 bases and J by 0 bases, leaving 14 bases between them. In DNA form, the CDR3 reads TGTGCCAGCAGTTTGCATCAGGGGATGTCGAACACCGGGGAGCTGTTTTTT. This gives the protein CASSLHQGMSNTGELFF.

This chain joins TRBV5-1 and TRBJ1-1; the D gene is possibly TRBD1 (6 bases). Trimming took 2 bases from V and 11 from J, leaving 19 bases between them. The length of the CDR3 is 14 residues. The V gene's germline CDR1 is SGHRS and CDR2 YFSETQ. The CDR3 loop is CASSFVGQRVEAFF. CDR3 nucleotides: TGCGCCAGCAGCTTCGTAGGACAGCGGGTCGAGGCTTTCTTT.

The table lists this clonotype with a few counts. V usage is TRBV20-1 and J usage is TRBJ2-5, with 7 positions matching TRBD1. V gave up 0 bases and J gave up 5 bases; unmatched junction bases: 6. Germline CDR1 is DFQATT and CDR2 is SNEGSKA (reference sequence). This CDR3 is 14 amino acids long. The CDR3 DNA reads TGCAGTGCTAGAGAGGGGACAGACTGGGAGACCCAGTACTTC. This codes for CSAREGTDWETQYF.

The V gene is TRBV28, the J gene TRBJ2-7, with 8 bases that match TRBD1. J gave up 7 bases and V 1 base, and 6 bases lay outside the gene matches. The CDR3 is 14 residues long. In germline, CDR1 is MDHEN, CDR2 SYDVKM. This CDR3 is CASSLSGTGSEQYF. For the CDR3, the DNA is TGTGCCAGCAGTTTATCAGGGACAGGTAGTGAGCAGTACTTC.

This sequence joins TRBV11-2 and TRBJ2-7; 8 bases match TRBD2. CDR3 size: 17 residues. The trim removed 3 bases at V and 3 bases at J, leaving 13 bases unmatched. Germline V CDR1 and CDR2: SGHAT, FQNNGV. The CDR3 loop is CASSFGLAGYFFYEQYF. The CDR3 bases are TGTGCCAGCAGCTTTGGCCTAGCGGGTTACTTCTTCTACGAGCAGTACTTC.

J is TRBJ1-1 and V is TRBV6-1; a weak D match, TRBD1 (5 bases). Germline loops: CDR1 MNHNS, CDR2 SASEGT. The CDR3 totals 17 residues. The ends were cut back, 2 bases at V and 6 bases at J, with 22 bases in the middle. CDR3 nucleotides: TGTGCCAGCAGTGAATTCGCGTCGGGGACGGCTTTCTCTGAAGCTTTCTTT. Translation: CASSEFASGTAFSEAFF.

Only a few counts were recorded for this clonotype. CDR3 residues: CASNDYLNTGELFF. The CDR3 nucleotides read TGTGCCAGCAACGACTATCTAAACACCGGGGAGCTGTTTTTT. The gene calls are TRBV7-9 and TRBJ2-2; TRBD2 is a possible D gene (5 bases). V shed 7 bases and J shed 2 bases, with 11 bases lying between them. CDR1 is SEHNR, CDR2 FQNEAQ, per germline (reference sequence). This CDR3 contains 14 residues.

This clonotype was seen more than once but under ten times. The chain carries TRBV5-5 and TRBJ2-5; D call uncertain. This CDR3 is 14 amino acids long. CDR1 is SGHKS, CDR2 YYEKEE, per germline (reference sequence). V was cut by 0 bases and J by 1 base, with 7 bases left in between. CDR3 sequence reads: CASSLDSIQETQYF. The CDR3, as DNA: TGTGCCAGCAGCTTGGATAGCATCCAAGAGACCCAGTACTTC.

This clonotype was observed a few times. J is TRBJ2-7 and V is TRBV30, with TRBD1 matching 9 bases. This CDR3 is built from 17 residues. Germline trimming cut 1 base from V and 2 bases from J; bases unmatched to any gene: 12. CDR1 and CDR2 (germline): GTSNPN, SVGIG (reference sequence). This chain's CDR3 is CAWSDPLTGGHPYEQYF. CDR3 in DNA: TGTGCCTGGAGTGACCCTCTGACAGGGGGTCACCCCTACGAGCAGTACTTC. Full variable domain (missing parts from reference TRBV30 and TRBJ2-7): SQTIHQWPATLVQPVGSPLSLECTVEGTSNPNLYWYRQAAGRGLQLLFYSVGIGQISSEVPQNLSASRPQDRQFILSSKKLLLSDSGFYLCAWSDPLTGGHPYEQYFGPGTRLTVT.